A single sample gave rise to the 26 T cell receptor beta chains below, sequenced in a study of blood T cell repertoires in COVID-19. Data came from immunoSEQ multiplex PCR; TCRdb stores just in-frame clones and leaves some out. The table shows roughly 100,000 clones, with 70% to 90% occurring only once. The specimen was peripheral blood. Receptors were obtained from a woman aged 25 to 39 with acute or convalescent COVID-19.

The rearrangement joins TRBV7-9 to TRBJ1-2; 7 bases line up with TRBD1. The junction had 9 bases not matched to a gene; V was cut back by 5 bases and J by 0 bases. Germline CDR1 SEHNR, CDR2 FQNEAQ (reference sequence). The CDR3 covers 16 residues. The DNA of the CDR3 is TGTGCCAGCAGCCCGGGGACAGACCTATCTAACTATGGCTACACCTTC. Protein product: CASSPGTDLSNYGYTF.

This clone was detected once. This rearrangement joins TRBV19 to TRBJ2-3, with D maybe TRBD1 (6 bases). With 4 bases removed from V and 7 bases from J, the gap between germline ends came to 12 bases. Germline V gene lookup returns CDR1 LNHDA and CDR2 SQIVND (reference sequence). The CDR3 runs to 13 residues. CDR3 bases: TGTGCCAGTAGTACCTACAGGGAGAATACGCAGTATTTT. Protein sequence: CASSTYRENTQYF.

This sequence joins TRBV28 and TRBJ2-3; 7 bases are shared with TRBD2. The CDR3 has 16 amino acids. V lost 4 bases, J lost 6 bases, and 13 bases stayed unmatched. Germline CDR1 is MDHEN and CDR2 is SYDVKM. This chain's CDR3 is CASSSAPGGGWDTQYF. As DNA, the CDR3 is TGTGCCAGCAGTTCCGCCCCGGGCGGGGGATGGGATACGCAGTATTTT.

The rearrangement uses TRBV11-3 and TRBJ2-1, with 14 bases lining up with TRBD2. This CDR3 has 16 residues. Germline V gives CDR1 SGHNT, CDR2 YENEEA. Trimming cost V 5 bases and J 9 bases; bases outside gene matches: 9. This chain's CDR3 is CASSPGLAGALGEQFF. Here the CDR3 DNA reads TGTGCCAGCAGCCCGGGACTAGCGGGGGCCTTAGGTGAGCAGTTCTTC.

This chain connects TRBV19 to TRBJ1-2, with 11 bases aligning to TRBD1. The CDR3 has 13 residues. The V and J ends lost 6 bases and 5 bases, in that order; junction bases with no gene match: 2. The germline gives CDR1 LNHDA, CDR2 SQIVND (reference sequence). For the CDR3, the DNA is TGTGCCAGTAGGGGACAGGGGGGTTATGGCTACACCTTC. Amino acid sequence: CASRGQGGYGYTF.

The chain has TRBV28 and TRBJ1-4, with TRBD1 matching 9 bases. This CDR3 has 17 residues. Trimming cost V 1 base and J 7 bases; bases outside gene matches: 10. Germline loops: CDR1 MDHEN, CDR2 SYDVKM. The CDR3 is CASSLSSGQGASEKLFF. The CDR3, as DNA: TGTGCCAGCAGTTTATCGTCGGGACAGGGAGCGAGTGAAAAACTGTTTTTT.

The chain's CDR3 is CAISEPRGGDTEAFF. CDR3 sequence (DNA): TGTGCCATCAGTGAGCCCCGGGGAGGAGACACTGAAGCTTTCTTT. The genes are TRBV10-3 and TRBJ1-1; D is unclear. Germline CDR1 ENHRY, CDR2 SYGVKD. The CDR3 runs 15 residues. Trimming left V 2 bases short and J 3 bases short, with 13 bases between.

This chain uses TRBV4-1 with TRBJ2-7, with D possibly being TRBD2 (6 bases). With 2 bases removed from V and 6 bases from J, the gap between germline ends came to 11 bases. The CDR3 is made up of 13 amino acids. Germline assignment: CDR1 MGHRA and CDR2 YSYEKL. CDR3 protein: CASSQRGGAEQYF. The CDR3 DNA reads as TGCGCCAGCAGCCAACGGGGAGGCGCCGAGCAGTACTTC.

Only one count was recorded for this clone. This rearrangement joins TRBV7-6 to TRBJ1-3, with TRBD1 as a possible D gene (6 bases). V was pared by 6 bases and J by 2 bases, with 17 bases between. This CDR3 is built from 16 residues. Germline loops: CDR1 SGHVS, CDR2 FNYEAQ. CDR3 nucleotides: TGTGCCAGCAGTCACCCGCTCCGGGACACTGGAAACACCATATATTTT. It yields the protein CASSHPLRDTGNTIYF. Looking up the rest from reference TRBV7-6 and TRBJ1-3 gives the full variable domain: GAGVSQSPRYKVTKRGQDVALRCDPISGHVSLYWYRQALGQGPEFLTYFNYEAQQDKSGLPNDRFSAERPEGSISTLTIQRTEQRDSAMYRCASSHPLRDTGNTIYFGEGSWLTVV.

The chain joins TRBV7-9 to TRBJ1-1; D uncertain. The length of the CDR3 is 13 residues. The germline CDR1 and CDR2 sequences are SEHNR and FQNEAQ (reference sequence). Trimming pared 5 bases from V and 0 bases from J, leaving 7 bases between. The CDR3 spells CASSPYLNTEAFF. The CDR3 coding sequence is TGTGCCAGCAGCCCATACTTGAACACTGAAGCTTTCTTT. Full variable domain (missing parts from reference TRBV7-9 and TRBJ1-1): DTGVSQNPRHKITKRGQNVTFRCDPISEHNRLYWYRQTLGQGPEFLTYFQNEAQLEKSRLLSDRFSAERPKGSFSTLEIQRTEQGDSAMYLCASSPYLNTEAFFGQGTRLTVV.

The chain links TRBV6-5 to TRBJ1-1; D unresolved. The CDR3 runs to 11 residues. The V end lost 11 bases, the J end lost 3 bases, and 10 bases lay between the germline ends. Germline lookup yields CDR1 MNHEY and CDR2 SVGAGI. The DNA of the CDR3 is TGTGCCGTCGGTTTTGACACTGAAGCTTTCTTT. Translating gives CAVGFDTEAFF.

This clone was picked up a small number of times. This chain links TRBV6-4 with TRBJ1-5; D possibly corresponds to TRBD1 (5 bases). CDR3 length equals 16 residues. The V end was cut by 7 bases, the J end by 1 base, with 17 bases between. Germline values: CDR1 MRHNA, CDR2 SNTAGT. The DNA for the CDR3 is TGTGCCAGCATGGGATGGGGGGGAGAAAGCAATCAGCCCCAGCATTTT. Its protein is CASMGWGGESNQPQHF.

Notes on this clone: A read error may produce the germline difference seen at one junction end. The gene calls are TRBV28 and TRBJ1-5; unclear D gene. Germline V gene lookup returns CDR1 MDHEN and CDR2 SYDVKM. The CDR3 runs 13 residues. The CDR3 loop reads CASSLEALQAQHF. In nucleotides, the CDR3 is TGTGCCAGCAGTTTAGAAGCCCTTCAGGCCCAGCATTTT.

V gene TRBV5-6 combines with J gene TRBJ2-5; no firm D call. The germline CDR1 and CDR2 sequences are SGHDT and YYEEEE. Trimming left V 0 bases short and J 5 bases short, with 17 bases between. The CDR3 has 16 amino acids. The CDR3 loop is CASSLDSGIAWETQYF. DNA of the CDR3: TGTGCCAGCAGCTTGGATTCAGGCATCGCCTGGGAGACCCAGTACTTC.

This chain uses TRBV9 with TRBJ1-4; D gene uncertain. Germline V lookup: CDR1 SGDLS, CDR2 YYNGEE. The ends were cut back, 3 bases at V and 8 bases at J, with 11 bases in the middle. There are 13 residues in the CDR3. The CDR3 is CASSAALEEKLFF. As DNA, the CDR3 is TGTGCCAGCAGCGCCGCGCTGGAGGAAAAACTGTTTTTT.

The chain employs TRBV5-6 and TRBJ1-2; no reliable D call. The CDR3 sequence is 12 residues long. V lost 0 bases and J 8 bases, leaving 8 bases between the germline ends. Germline V CDR1 and CDR2: SGHDT, YYEEEE. The DNA of the CDR3 is TGTGCCAGCAGCTTGGGAGGTCTGGGCTACACCTTC. Its translation is CASSLGGLGYTF.

The chain has TRBV3-1 (or the pseudogene TRBV3-2) and TRBJ2-7, with D possibly TRBD2 on 5 matching bases. Germline assignment: CDR1 LGHDT and CDR2 YNNKEL (reference sequence). The V end lost 1 base, the J end lost 3 bases, and 13 bases lay between the germline ends. The CDR3 runs to 15 residues. DNA of the CDR3: TGTGCCAGCAGCCAAGCTGCGGGCAGAGTCTACGAGCAGTACTTC. Its protein is CASSQAAGRVYEQYF.

The rearrangement uses TRBV18 and TRBJ1-5; maybe TRBD1 (6 bases). The V end was cut by 4 bases, the J end by 0 bases, with 7 bases between. The CDR3 extends over 14 amino acids. In germline, CDR1 is KGHSH, CDR2 LQKENI. CDR3 region: CASSRTVSNQPQHF. DNA for the CDR3: TGTGCCAGCTCACGGACAGTTAGCAATCAGCCCCAGCATTTT.

The CDR3 sequence: CASSITGGDYGYTF. CDR3 coding DNA: TGTGCCAGTAGTATAACCGGGGGGGACTATGGCTACACCTTC. The chain employs TRBV19 and TRBJ1-2; a weak D match, TRBD1 (5 bases). The V gene lost 2 bases and the J gene lost 3 bases, with 10 bases spanning the gap. The germline gives CDR1 LNHDA, CDR2 SQIVND (reference sequence). This CDR3 comprises 14 residues.

This rearrangement joins TRBV18 to TRBJ1-6, with 8 bases matching TRBD1. The ends lost 3 bases at V and 8 bases at J; junction bases unmatched: 3. CDR1 and CDR2 from the germline V gene are KGHSH and LQKENI. This CDR3 has 14 residues. CDR3 region: CASSPTTGDSPLHF. The CDR3 DNA is TGTGCCAGCTCACCCACGACAGGGGATTCACCCCTCCACTTT.

V and J are TRBV11-3 and TRBJ2-2, with D possibly matching TRBD2 (6 bases). This CDR3 spans 13 amino acids. V dropped 8 bases and J dropped 4 bases, with 11 bases sitting between them. Germline V lookup: CDR1 SGHNT, CDR2 YENEEA. The DNA of the CDR3 is TGTGCCAGCTTCCGAGCGGGCACCGGGGAGCTGTTTTTT. Its protein is CASFRAGTGELFF.

This sequence joins TRBV30 and TRBJ1-2; no reliable D call. Germline V gene lookup returns CDR1 GTSNPN and CDR2 SVGIG (reference sequence). The CDR3 covers 13 residues. Deletions cut 2 bases from V and 8 bases from J, with 15 bases between. CDR3 nucleotide sequence: TGTGCCTGGAGTTCCGACGGTGGGAGCGGCTACACCTTC. It specifies CAWSSDGGSGYTF.

The CDR3 DNA reads as TGTGCCAGCAGCAAAGGGAGTTACACCGGGGAGCTGTTTTTT. Amino acids: CASSKGSYTGELFF. This sequence joins TRBV11-3 and TRBJ2-2, with TRBD2 as a possible D gene (5 bases). Deletions cut 5 bases from V and 3 bases from J, with 10 bases between. Germline values: CDR1 SGHNT, CDR2 YENEEA. The CDR3 covers 14 residues.

The J gene is TRBJ2-1, the V gene TRBV7-8; 8 nucleotides agree with TRBD2. The V gene's germline CDR1 is SGHVS and CDR2 FQNEAQ. The CDR3 runs 17 residues. Trimming removed 2 bases from V and 1 base from J; junction bases left unmatched: 7. The CDR3 DNA sequence: TGTGCCAGCAGCTTATTCTTCGGGGGGGAATCCTACAATGAGCAGTTCTTC. It codes for CASSLFFGGESYNEQFF.

This clone was counted a single time. The V and J genes are TRBV7-9 and TRBJ1-4, with D possibly TRBD1 on 6 matching bases. V lost 5 bases and J lost 5, with 15 bases in between. CDR3 length: 15 residues. CDR1 and CDR2 from the germline V gene are SEHNR and FQNEAQ (reference sequence). CDR3 in amino acids: CASSPNRVINEKLFF. In DNA, the CDR3 is TGTGCCAGCAGCCCAAACAGGGTAATAAATGAAAAACTGTTTTTT.

V gene TRBV5-1 combines with J gene TRBJ1-2; maybe TRBD1 (5 bases). The CDR3 totals 14 residues. Between the trimmed V and J ends, which lost 0 bases and 3 bases, there was a span of 9 bases. Germline assignment: CDR1 SGHRS and CDR2 YFSETQ. The CDR3 spells CASSLAGFDYGYTF. The DNA for the CDR3 is TGCGCCAGCAGCTTGGCAGGGTTCGACTATGGCTACACCTTC. The full variable domain, rest sourced from reference TRBV5-1 and TRBJ1-2, is KAGVTQTPRYLIKTRGQQVTLSCSPISGHRSVSWYQQTPGQGLQFLFEYFSETQRNKGNFPGRFSGRQFSNSRSEMNVSTLELGDSALYLCASSLAGFDYGYTFGSGTRLTVV.